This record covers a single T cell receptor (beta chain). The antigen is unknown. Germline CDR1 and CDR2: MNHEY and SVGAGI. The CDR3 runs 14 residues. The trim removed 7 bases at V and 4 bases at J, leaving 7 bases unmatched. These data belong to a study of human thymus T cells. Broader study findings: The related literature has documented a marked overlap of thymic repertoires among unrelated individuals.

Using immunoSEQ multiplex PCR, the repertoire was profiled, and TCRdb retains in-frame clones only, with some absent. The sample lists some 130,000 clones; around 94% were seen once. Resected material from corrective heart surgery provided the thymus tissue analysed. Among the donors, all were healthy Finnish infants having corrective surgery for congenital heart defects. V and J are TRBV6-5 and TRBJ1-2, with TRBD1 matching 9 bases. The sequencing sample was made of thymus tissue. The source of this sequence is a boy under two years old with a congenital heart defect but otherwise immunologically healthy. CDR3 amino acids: CASIKQGAGYGYTF. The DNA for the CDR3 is TGTGCCAGCATCAAACAGGGGGCGGGCTATGGCTACACCTTC.